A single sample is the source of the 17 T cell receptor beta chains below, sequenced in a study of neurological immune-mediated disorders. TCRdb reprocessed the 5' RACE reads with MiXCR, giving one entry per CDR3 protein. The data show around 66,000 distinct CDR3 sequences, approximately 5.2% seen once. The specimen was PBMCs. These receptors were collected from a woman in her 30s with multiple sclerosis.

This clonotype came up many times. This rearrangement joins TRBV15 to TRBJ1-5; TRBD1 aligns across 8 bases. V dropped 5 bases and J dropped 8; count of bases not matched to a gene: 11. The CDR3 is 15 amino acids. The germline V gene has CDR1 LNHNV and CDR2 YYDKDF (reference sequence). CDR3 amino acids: CATSRRTGIGEPQHF. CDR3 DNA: TGTGCCACCAGCCGAAGGACAGGGATTGGTGAGCCCCAGCATTTT.

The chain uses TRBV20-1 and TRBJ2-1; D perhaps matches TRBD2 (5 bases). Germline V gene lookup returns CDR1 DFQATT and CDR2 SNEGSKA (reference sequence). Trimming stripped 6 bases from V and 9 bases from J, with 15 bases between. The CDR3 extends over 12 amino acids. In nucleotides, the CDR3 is TGCAGTGCACGAAGGGAGTCGGGTGAGCAGTTCTTC. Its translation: CSARRESGEQFF.

The CDR3 bases are TGCGCCGTCAGGGGGGGCCACTACAATGAGCAGTTCTTC. Translating it yields CAVRGGHYNEQFF. The chain combines TRBV10-2 with TRBJ2-1; either TRBD1 or TRBD2 may supply D (7 bases each). This CDR3 comprises 13 residues. The V gene's germline CDR1 is WSHSY and CDR2 SAAADI. Trimming removed 11 bases at V and 3 bases at J, with 14 bases between.

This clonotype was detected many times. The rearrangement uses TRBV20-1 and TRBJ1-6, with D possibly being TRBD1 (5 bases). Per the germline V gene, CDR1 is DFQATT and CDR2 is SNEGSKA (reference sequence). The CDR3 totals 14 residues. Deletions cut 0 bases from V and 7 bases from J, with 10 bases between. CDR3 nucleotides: TGCAGTGCTAGAGATCGCTGGGGCAATTCACCCCTCCACTTT. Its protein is CSARDRWGNSPLHF.

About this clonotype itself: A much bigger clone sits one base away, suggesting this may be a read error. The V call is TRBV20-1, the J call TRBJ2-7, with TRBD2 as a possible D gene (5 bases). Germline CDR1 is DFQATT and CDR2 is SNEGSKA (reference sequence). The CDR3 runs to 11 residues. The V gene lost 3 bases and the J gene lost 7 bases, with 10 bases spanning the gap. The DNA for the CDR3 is TGCAGTGCTAGCTACGGGAAAGAGCAGTACTTC. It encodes CSASYGKEQYF.

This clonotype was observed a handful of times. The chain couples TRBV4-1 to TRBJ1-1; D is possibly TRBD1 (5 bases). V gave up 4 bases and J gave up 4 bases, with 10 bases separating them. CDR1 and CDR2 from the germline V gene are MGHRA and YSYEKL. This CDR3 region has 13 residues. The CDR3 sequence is CASSRDSPTEAFF. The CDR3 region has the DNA TGCGCCAGCAGCCGAGACAGCCCCACTGAAGCTTTCTTT.

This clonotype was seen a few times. Here the CDR3 reads CASRPDRVHSEQYF. CDR3 coding DNA: TGTGCCAGCAGACCGGACAGGGTACATTCCGAGCAGTACTTC. This chain uses TRBV6-6 with TRBJ2-7; TRBD1 matches 8 bases. The germline CDR1 and CDR2 sequences are MNHNY and SVGAGI (reference sequence). After removal of 6 bases from V and 6 bases from J, the junction contained 10 bases not matched to a gene. The CDR3 covers 14 residues.

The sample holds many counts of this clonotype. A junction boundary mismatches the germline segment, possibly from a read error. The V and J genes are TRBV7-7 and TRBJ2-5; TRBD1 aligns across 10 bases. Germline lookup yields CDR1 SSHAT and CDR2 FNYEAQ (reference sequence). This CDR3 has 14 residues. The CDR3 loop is CASSQPGQGQTQYF. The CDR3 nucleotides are TGTGCTAGCAGCCAGCCGGGACAGGGGCAGACCCAGTACTTC.

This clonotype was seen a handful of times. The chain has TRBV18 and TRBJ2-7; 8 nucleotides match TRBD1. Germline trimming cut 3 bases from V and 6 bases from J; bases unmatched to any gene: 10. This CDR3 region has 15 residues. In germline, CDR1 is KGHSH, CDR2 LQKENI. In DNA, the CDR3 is TGTGCCAGCTCACCCGAGTCAGGGGGCGGCCCCGAGCAGTACTTC. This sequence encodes CASSPESGGGPEQYF.

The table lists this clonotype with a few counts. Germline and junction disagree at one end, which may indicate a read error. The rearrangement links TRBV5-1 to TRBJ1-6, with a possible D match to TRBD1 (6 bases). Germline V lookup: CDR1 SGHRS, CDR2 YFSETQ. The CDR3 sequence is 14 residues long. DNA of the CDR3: TGCGCCAGCAGCTTGGCCGGCAGGGGTTCACCCCTCAACTTT. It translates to CASSLAGRGSPLNF. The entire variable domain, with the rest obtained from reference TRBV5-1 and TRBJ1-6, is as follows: KAGVTQTPRYLIKTRGQQVTLSCSPISGHRSVSWYQQTPGQGLQFLFEYFSETQRNKGNFPGRFSGRQFSNSRSEMNVSTLELGDSALYLCASSLAGRGSPLNFGNGTRLTVT.

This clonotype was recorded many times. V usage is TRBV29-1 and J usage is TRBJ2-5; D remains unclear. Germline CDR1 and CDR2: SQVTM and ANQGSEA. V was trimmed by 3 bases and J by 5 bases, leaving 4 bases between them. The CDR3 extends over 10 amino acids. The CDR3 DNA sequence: TGCAGCGTTGATCACGAGACCCAGTACTTC. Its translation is CSVDHETQYF.

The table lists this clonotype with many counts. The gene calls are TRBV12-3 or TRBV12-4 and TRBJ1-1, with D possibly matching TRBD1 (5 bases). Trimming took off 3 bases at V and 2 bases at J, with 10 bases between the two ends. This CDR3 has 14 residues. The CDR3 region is CASSLEGVNTEAFF. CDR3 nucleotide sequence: TGTGCCAGCAGTTTGGAAGGGGTTAACACTGAAGCTTTCTTT.

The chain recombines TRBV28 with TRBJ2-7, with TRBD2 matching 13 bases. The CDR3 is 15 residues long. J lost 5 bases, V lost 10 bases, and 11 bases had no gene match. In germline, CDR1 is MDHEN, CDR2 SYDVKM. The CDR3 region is CATTKGLAGRDEQYF. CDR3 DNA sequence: TGTGCCACTACGAAGGGACTAGCGGGGAGAGACGAGCAGTACTTC.

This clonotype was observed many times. The CDR3 nucleotides read TGTGCCAGCAGTTTAGCGCTAGGGTCGCCCTATGGCTACACCTTC. Encoded protein: CASSLALGSPYGYTF. The chain links TRBV12-3 or TRBV12-4 to TRBJ1-2; D gene uncertain. Trimming took off 0 bases at V and 4 bases at J, with 12 bases between the two ends. This CDR3 is 15 amino acids long.

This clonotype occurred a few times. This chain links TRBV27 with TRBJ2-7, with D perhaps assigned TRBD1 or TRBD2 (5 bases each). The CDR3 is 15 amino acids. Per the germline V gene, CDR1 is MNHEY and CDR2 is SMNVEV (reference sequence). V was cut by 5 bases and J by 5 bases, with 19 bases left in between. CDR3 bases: TGTGCCAGCAGTCAAAGGGGCGTCGGAGGACACGAGCAGTACTTC. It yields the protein CASSQRGVGGHEQYF.

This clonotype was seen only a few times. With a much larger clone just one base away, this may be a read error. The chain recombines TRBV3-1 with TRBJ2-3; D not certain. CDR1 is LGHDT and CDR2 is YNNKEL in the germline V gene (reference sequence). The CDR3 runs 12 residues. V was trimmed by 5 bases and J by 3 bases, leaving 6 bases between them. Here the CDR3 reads CASSKVTDTQYF. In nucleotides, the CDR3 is TGTGCCAGCAGCAAAGTGACAGATACGCAGTATTTT.

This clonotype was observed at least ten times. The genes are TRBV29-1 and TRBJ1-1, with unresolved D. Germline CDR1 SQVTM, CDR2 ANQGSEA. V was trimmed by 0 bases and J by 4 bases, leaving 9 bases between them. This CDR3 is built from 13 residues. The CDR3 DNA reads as TGCAGCGTTGAAGAGGGTTTGAGCACTGAAGCTTTCTTT. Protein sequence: CSVEEGLSTEAFF.